The entry below describes one T cell receptor beta chain. The CDR3 totals 13 residues. Trimming pared 6 bases from V and 8 bases from J, leaving 13 bases between. Germline values: CDR1 LNHDA, CDR2 SQIVND (reference sequence). The data belong to a study of blood T cell repertoires in COVID-19. Data came from immunoSEQ multiplex PCR; TCRdb stores just in-frame clones and leaves some out. The sample gives 150,000 to 250,000 clones, roughly 87% of which show up once; more than 2% is in the top ten. This chain uses TRBV19 with TRBJ1-4; the D gene is possibly TRBD1 (6 bases). This sequence was found in a woman aged 25 to 39 who had recovered from COVID-19. Sequencing was performed on PBMCs or T cells enriched from blood (not recorded which). This CDR3 is CASRETGHEKLFF. The DNA for the CDR3 is TGTGCCAGTAGGGAGACAGGACACGAAAAACTGTTTTTT.